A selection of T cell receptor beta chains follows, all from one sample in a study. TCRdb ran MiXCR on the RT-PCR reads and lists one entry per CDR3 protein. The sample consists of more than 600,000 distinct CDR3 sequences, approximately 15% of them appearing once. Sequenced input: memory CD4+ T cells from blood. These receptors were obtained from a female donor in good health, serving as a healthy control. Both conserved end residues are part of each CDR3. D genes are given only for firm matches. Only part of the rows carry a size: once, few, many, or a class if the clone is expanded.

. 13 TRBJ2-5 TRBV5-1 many TGCGCCAGCAGATACAGAATACAAGAGACCCAGTACTTC CASRYRIQETQYF
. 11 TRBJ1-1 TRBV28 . TGTGCCAGCATAGAGGAAGCTGAAGCTTTCTTT CASIEEAEAFF
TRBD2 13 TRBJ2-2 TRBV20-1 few TGCAGTGGCGGACGGACTAGCCGCGGGGAGCTGTTTTTT CSGGRTSRGELFF
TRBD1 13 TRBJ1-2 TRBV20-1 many TGCAGTGCCTCGGGGACAGGGGCACTTGGCTACACCTTC CSASGTGALGYTF
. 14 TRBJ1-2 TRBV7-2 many TGTGCCAGCAGCTTAGATGACCGGGGCTATGGCTACACCTTC CASSLDDRGYGYTF
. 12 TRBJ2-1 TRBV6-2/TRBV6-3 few TGTGCCAGCAGTATAGAGGGATTTGAGCAGTTCTTC CASSIEGFEQFF
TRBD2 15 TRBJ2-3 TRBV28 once TGTGCCAGCAGTTTTAGCGGGGAGAGCACAGATATGCAGTATTTT CASSFSGESTDMQYF
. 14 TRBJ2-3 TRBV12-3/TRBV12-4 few TGTGCCAGCAGTTCCCCCCCGGCCGAAGATACGCAGTATTTT CASSSPPAEDTQYF
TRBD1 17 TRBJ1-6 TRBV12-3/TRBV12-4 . TGTGCCAGCAGTCGCAGGGGGTCGAGCTCCTATAATTCACCCCTCCACTTT CASSRRGSSSYNSPLHF
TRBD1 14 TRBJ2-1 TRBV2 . TGTGCCAGCAGTCCGGACAGGGTCCGCAATGAGCAGTTCTTC CASSPDRVRNEQFF
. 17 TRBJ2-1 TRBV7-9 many TGTGCCAGCAGCCCACCGGGGGATTGGCAGGGCGGAAATGAGCAGTTCTTC CASSPPGDWQGGNEQFF
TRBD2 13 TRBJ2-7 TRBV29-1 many TGCAGCGTTCTGACTAGCGGTACCTACGAGCAGTACTTC CSVLTSGTYEQYF
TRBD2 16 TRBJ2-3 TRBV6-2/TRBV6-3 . TGTGCCAGCAGTCCGCAGGGACTAGCAGTTGGAGATACGCAGTATTTT CASSPQGLAVGDTQYF
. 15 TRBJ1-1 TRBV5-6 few TGTGCCAGCAGCTCAAAGCGGACAGCGAACACTGAAGCTTTCTTT CASSSKRTANTEAFF
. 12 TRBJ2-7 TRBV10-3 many TGTGCCATCAGGGGGGACGCCTACGAGCAGTACTTC CAIRGDAYEQYF
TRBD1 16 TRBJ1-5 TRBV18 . TGTGCCAGCTCACCCCCAGGGGGTATTGGCAATCAGCCCCAGCATTTT CASSPPGGIGNQPQHF
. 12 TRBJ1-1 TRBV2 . TGTGCCAGCAACCTGGGATCCACTGAAGCTTTCTTT CASNLGSTEAFF
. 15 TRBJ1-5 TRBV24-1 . TGTGCCACCAGTGATGCAGGGGAAGGGAATCAGCCCCAGCATTTT CATSDAGEGNQPQHF
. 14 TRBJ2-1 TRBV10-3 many TGTGCCATCAGGGACTCCCGCTCCTACAATGAGCAGTTCTTC CAIRDSRSYNEQFF
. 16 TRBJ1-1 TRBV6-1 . TGTGCCAGCACCCCTTGGGCGGGGACAATAAACACTGAAGCTTTCTTT CASTPWAGTINTEAFF
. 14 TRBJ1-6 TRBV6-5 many TGTGCCAGCAGTTACGAGGCCAGTGGGTCACCCCTCCACTTT CASSYEASGSPLHF
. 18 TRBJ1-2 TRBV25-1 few TGTGCCAGCAGTCCTATAGCCGGGACCTCGATCTCTAACTATGGCTACACCTTC CASSPIAGTSISNYGYTF
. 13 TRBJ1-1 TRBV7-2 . TGTGCCAGCAGCTCCACAATGAACACTGAAGCTTTCTTT CASSSTMNTEAFF
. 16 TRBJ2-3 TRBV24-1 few TGTGCCACCAGTGATACCGGGACGGAGAGCACAGATACGCAGTATTTT CATSDTGTESTDTQYF
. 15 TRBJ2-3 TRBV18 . TGTGCCAGCTCACCACAGGGCGTCCGCACAGATACGCAGTATTTT CASSPQGVRTDTQYF
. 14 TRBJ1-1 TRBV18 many TGTGCCAGCTCACCACCACTACAGAACACTGAAGCTTTCTTT CASSPPLQNTEAFF
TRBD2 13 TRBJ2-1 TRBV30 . TGTGCCTTAAGACTAGCGTCCTACAATGAGCAGTTCTTC CALRLASYNEQFF
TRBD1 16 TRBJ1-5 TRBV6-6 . TGTGCCAGCAGTCAAGACTCGGGACAGGGGAATCAGCCCCAGCATTTT CASSQDSGQGNQPQHF